The source of this T cell receptor beta chain is a study of shared clonotypes between healthy human individuals. The CDR3 has 14 amino acids. Trimming removed 5 bases from V and 0 bases from J, with 10 bases in between. CDR1 and CDR2 from the germline V gene are MNHEY and SVGAGI. It was into CD45RA+ naive and CD45RA-negative memory subsets that the CD4+ cells were split. About this clone itself: What it binds is not known. Other DNA sequences from this sample encode an identical CDR3 as well.

Overall study results and limits: Inspection by rarefaction showed sorted-subset sequencing to be incomplete despite large depth.

The protocol was immunoSEQ multiplex PCR, while the TCRdb copy is restricted to in-frame clones and leaves out a portion. Altogether about 980,000 clones are present, around three quarters being singletons, with the ten largest covering about 1.5%. Sequencing was carried out using memory CD4+ T cells sorted from blood. Regarding subset: CD45RA-negative fraction. The chain has TRBV6-5 and TRBJ1-1; D perhaps matches TRBD1 (5 bases). The receptor comes from a man younger than 35 in good health. The DNA of the CDR3 is TGTGCCAGCAGTCGCGGGGGATTGAACACTGAAGCTTTCTTT. It is translated as CASSRGGLNTEAFF.